This T cell receptor (beta chain) was sequenced in a study of blood T cell repertoires in COVID-19. Study-wide context: T cells, B-cell-depleted T cells, or PBMCs supplied cDNA or gDNA.

Original processing notes: Reference gene primer amplification gave nucleated cell count estimates. The repertoire was sequenced with immunoSEQ multiplex PCR; TCRdb's copy has only in-frame clones and lacks some. V, J and clone size are those of that table, while D and trimming were read from the DNA. This sample yields about 80,000 clones, of which 76% are seen a single time; around a sixth belongs to the top ten. Trimming cost V 4 bases and J 5 bases; bases outside gene matches: 15. This CDR3 has 17 amino acids. Germline lookup yields CDR1 SGHAT and CDR2 FQNNGV. Material for sequencing was peripheral blood. The chain is built from TRBV11-2 and TRBJ2-7, with 9 bases fitting TRBD1. This TCR came from a man between 65 and 85 years old with active or convalescent COVID-19. The CDR3 DNA is TGTGCCAGCAGCTCTCAAGCGGGACAGGGATACGATAACGAGCAGTACTTC. The encoded protein is CASSSQAGQGYDNEQYF.